Below are 32 T cell receptor beta chains sequenced from a single sample in a study of identical twins. TCRdb itself ran the 5' RACE reads through MiXCR, one entry per CDR3 protein. The table lists hundreds of thousands of distinct CDR3 sequences, 18% of them singletons. These same records also appear under a second study, on T cells expressing NK-cell markers.

The sample was PBMCs. These TCRs come from a woman aged 18-29 years in good health.

V is TRBV9 and J is TRBJ2-5; TRBD2 matches 14 bases. The CDR3 has 16 residues. Per the germline V gene, CDR1 is SGDLS and CDR2 is YYNGEE. V dropped 4 bases and J dropped 3; count of bases not matched to a gene: 5. The CDR3 bases are TGTGCCAGCAGCCCCTCGGGACTAGCGGGGGAAGAGACCCAGTACTTC. It encodes CASSPSGLAGEETQYF.

This clonotype was counted only a few times. The V gene is TRBV7-2, the J gene TRBJ2-1, with D possibly matching TRBD2 (5 bases). V lost 2 bases to trimming and J lost 7 bases, with 12 bases between them. This CDR3 region has 14 residues. Germline V gene sequence: CDR1 SGHTA, CDR2 FQGNSA. CDR3 bases: TGTGCCAGCAGCTTAAGAACCCCGGGGAATGAGCAGTTCTTC. Its translation: CASSLRTPGNEQFF. Variable domain in full (rest from reference TRBV7-2 and TRBJ2-1): GAGVSQSPSNKVTEKGKDVELRCDPISGHTALYWYRQSLGQGLEFLIYFQGNSAPDKSGLPSDRFSAERTGGSVSTLTIQRTQQEDSAVYLCASSLRTPGNEQFFGPGTRLTVL.

The chain carries TRBV6-5 and TRBJ2-7; the D is unclear. Trimming cost V 7 bases and J 6 bases, with 10 bases left between them. Germline loops: CDR1 MNHEY, CDR2 SVGAGI. This CDR3 comprises 11 residues. CDR3 region: CASTAFGEQYF. In nucleotides, the CDR3 is TGTGCCAGCACCGCCTTCGGCGAGCAGTACTTC.

This clonotype was recorded a few times. The J gene is TRBJ1-3, the V gene TRBV4-2, with 7 nucleotides matching TRBD1. Per the germline V gene, CDR1 is LGHNA and CDR2 is YNFKEQ. This CDR3 contains 16 residues. The V gene end was trimmed by 0 bases and the J gene end by 9 bases; junction bases not matched to a gene: 11. In DNA form, the CDR3 reads TGTGCCAGCAGCCAAGAAAGGGGGCAGGGCTCCGGCACCATATATTTT. This translates into CASSQERGQGSGTIYF.

The chain uses TRBV12-3 or TRBV12-4 and TRBJ1-1; the D gene is possibly TRBD1 (5 bases). V was shortened by 7 bases and J by 0 bases, with 9 bases between the two germline ends. This CDR3 has 13 residues. The CDR3 is CASKSGVNTEAFF. The DNA of the CDR3 is TGTGCCAGCAAGTCGGGGGTGAACACTGAAGCTTTCTTT.

The gene calls are TRBV6-5 and TRBJ1-1; D uncertain. From germline, CDR1 is MNHEY and CDR2 SVGAGI. V was trimmed by 3 bases and J by 10 bases, leaving 15 bases between them. This CDR3 has 13 residues. This chain's CDR3 is CASSYPGVAAAFF. Here the CDR3 DNA reads TGTGCCAGCAGTTATCCCGGGGTTGCGGCAGCTTTCTTT.

CDR3 in DNA: TGTGCCATCGGGGGGAAAACGAACACCGGGGAGCTGTTTTTT. This gives the protein CAIGGKTNTGELFF. The J gene is TRBJ2-2, the V gene TRBV10-3; a possible D gene is TRBD2 (6 bases). The CDR3 runs to 14 residues. The germline V gene has CDR1 ENHRY and CDR2 SYGVKD. V was cut by 8 bases and J by 0 bases, with 10 bases left in between.

This clonotype was seen a few times. V usage is TRBV3-1 and J usage is TRBJ1-2; possible D gene TRBD1, 6 bases. The CDR3 length is 14 residues. The germline V and J ends were trimmed by 1 base and 8 bases, with 14 bases remaining between them. Germline values: CDR1 LGHDT, CDR2 YNNKEL (reference sequence). Here the CDR3 DNA reads TGTGCCAGCAGCCAAGTAACAGGGATGGGGGGCTACACCTTC. Residues: CASSQVTGMGGYTF.

A few counts support this clonotype. This chain uses TRBV10-2 with TRBJ2-1, with D possibly being TRBD1 (5 bases). CDR1 WSHSY and CDR2 SAAADI come from the germline V gene. The CDR3 sequence is 18 residues long. Between the trimmed V and J ends, which lost 4 bases and 0 bases, there was a span of 19 bases. CDR3 protein: CASSAPGRGASSYNEQFF. CDR3 sequence (DNA): TGCGCCAGCAGTGCCCCCGGCCGTGGGGCGAGCTCCTACAATGAGCAGTTCTTC.

The chain is built from TRBV7-8 and TRBJ2-7; D remains ambiguous. V was clipped by 5 bases and J by 6 bases, with 11 bases between them. CDR1 and CDR2 from the germline V gene are SGHVS and FQNEAQ. This CDR3 spans 12 amino acids. CDR3 protein: CASSRHMGEQYF. DNA for the CDR3: TGTGCCAGCAGCCGACACATGGGCGAGCAGTACTTC.

This clonotype was observed a few times. This chain uses TRBV24-1 with TRBJ2-5; 7 positions agree with TRBD1. J was trimmed by 3 bases and V by 6 bases; bases with no gene match: 12. Germline V gene data show CDR1 as KGHDR and CDR2 as SFDVKD. This CDR3 region has 16 residues. This CDR3 reads CATSNPDRTGEETQYF. In DNA, the CDR3 is TGTGCCACCAGTAACCCGGACAGGACCGGGGAAGAGACCCAGTACTTC.

This clonotype was observed a handful of times. The V and J genes are TRBV7-9 and TRBJ2-7; weak D call: TRBD2 (5 bases). CDR1 and CDR2 (germline): SEHNR, FQNEAQ (reference sequence). The V gene lost 2 bases and the J gene lost 1 base, with 12 bases spanning the gap. This CDR3 contains 15 residues. The CDR3 sequence is CASSLYSAASYEQYF. The CDR3 DNA reads TGTGCCAGCAGCTTATATTCAGCGGCTTCCTACGAGCAGTACTTC.

The chain couples TRBV5-1 to TRBJ2-1; D is perhaps TRBD2 (7 bases). The germline V and J ends were trimmed by 3 bases and 4 bases, with 17 bases remaining between them. The CDR3 covers 16 residues. Germline CDR1 SGHRS, CDR2 YFSETQ. CDR3: CASSWTGRGQYNEQFF. The CDR3 DNA reads as TGCGCCAGCAGCTGGACGGGGCGGGGGCAATACAATGAGCAGTTCTTC.

The table lists this clonotype with many counts. In DNA, the CDR3 is TGTGCCAGCAGCACCGGGACAGGGAATGAGCAGTTCTTC. Translated: CASSTGTGNEQFF. The chain joins TRBV7-3 to TRBJ2-1; 9 bases line up with TRBD1. The CDR3 spans 13 residues. The J segment lost 7 bases and the V segment lost 5 bases, leaving 3 bases of the junction unmatched. The germline CDR1 and CDR2 sequences are SGHTA and FQGTGA.

The table lists this clonotype with a few counts. This CDR3 is CSARVWRESSYEQYF. The CDR3 region has the DNA TGCAGTGCTAGAGTGTGGCGGGAGAGCTCCTACGAGCAGTACTTC. The chain joins TRBV20-1 to TRBJ2-7; 7 nucleotides agree with TRBD2. This CDR3 has 15 amino acids. Germline-derived CDR1 and CDR2 are DFQATT and SNEGSKA (reference sequence). The V gene end was trimmed by 1 base and the J gene end by 0 bases; junction bases not matched to a gene: 6.

A remark on this clonotype: This is likely an artifact of a read error, given a far larger clone one base away. The rearrangement uses TRBV7-2 and TRBJ2-3, with D unresolved. The CDR3 is 11 residues long. CDR1 and CDR2 (germline): SGHTA, FQGNSA. Trimming stripped 7 bases from V and 1 base from J, with 3 bases between. CDR3 in amino acids: CASTGTDTQYF. CDR3 nucleotides: TGTGCCAGCACTGGCACAGATACGCAGTATTTT.

The rearrangement links TRBV20-1 to TRBJ2-7; 9 bases fit TRBD1. Germline V gene sequence: CDR1 DFQATT, CDR2 SNEGSKA (reference sequence). V lost 5 bases, J lost 5 bases, and 4 bases stayed unmatched. This CDR3 region has 12 residues. DNA of the CDR3: TGCAGTGCTTCGGACAGGGGCCACGAGCAGTACTTC. Translating gives CSASDRGHEQYF.

This clonotype was counted at least ten times. The V call is TRBV20-1, the J call TRBJ1-4, with D perhaps matching TRBD1 (5 bases). CDR1 is DFQATT and CDR2 is SNEGSKA in the germline V gene (reference sequence). The V gene lost 5 bases and the J gene lost 0 bases, with 7 bases spanning the gap. The CDR3 is 13 amino acids. The CDR3 reads CSAPGSTNEKLFF. The CDR3 coding sequence is TGCAGTGCTCCAGGGTCAACTAATGAAAAACTGTTTTTT.

This clonotype was found a few times. Here the CDR3 DNA reads TGTGCCAGCAGTTACAGGGGAGTTAGGGGGCCATCAGATACGCAGTATTTT. Its translation is CASSYRGVRGPSDTQYF. The chain combines TRBV6-5 with TRBJ2-3, with 7 bases identical to TRBD1. Losses at the gene ends were 2 bases for V and 4 bases for J; bases not matched to a gene: 12. This CDR3 contains 17 residues. Germline loops: CDR1 MNHEY, CDR2 SVGAGI.

This clonotype was found once. This chain links TRBV7-2 with TRBJ1-2; D gene unclear. Germline CDR1 is SGHTA and CDR2 is FQGNSA. This CDR3 has 13 residues. Trimming left V 3 bases short and J 4 bases short, with 9 bases between. CDR3 protein: CASSFGVVYGYTF. The CDR3 coding sequence is TGTGCCAGCAGCTTCGGGGTGGTCTATGGCTACACCTTC.

The gene calls are TRBV6-2 or TRBV6-3 and TRBJ1-1, with no clear D. The germline gives CDR1 MNHEY, CDR2 SVGEGT. The V end was cut by 0 bases, the J end by 2 bases, with 25 bases between. This CDR3 is 20 amino acids long. The CDR3 spells CASSYSTLPTHLNTNTEAFF. CDR3 DNA: TGTGCCAGCAGTTACTCTACCCTACCGACGCACCTCAACACAAACACTGAAGCTTTCTTT.

The J gene is TRBJ1-3, the V gene TRBV20-1; no clear D gene. Germline V gene lookup returns CDR1 DFQATT and CDR2 SNEGSKA (reference sequence). CDR3 size: 12 residues. V lost 3 bases and J 0 bases, leaving 3 bases between the germline ends. CDR3 sequence reads: CSARTSGNTIYF. CDR3 coding DNA: TGCAGTGCTAGGACCTCTGGAAACACCATATATTTT.

The CDR3 here is CAWSQDSYTDTQYF. The CDR3 DNA is TGTGCCTGGAGTCAAGACAGCTACACAGATACGCAGTATTTT. The chain carries TRBV30 and TRBJ2-3; the D gene is possibly TRBD1 (5 bases). Germline V gene sequence: CDR1 GTSNPN, CDR2 SVGIG (reference sequence). CDR3 length: 14 residues. V lost 2 bases and J lost 2, with 11 bases in between. The complete variable domain, with remaining parts taken from reference TRBV30 and TRBJ2-3, reads SQTIHQWPATLVQPVGSPLSLECTVEGTSNPNLYWYRQAAGRGLQLLFYSVGIGQISSEVPQNLSASRPQDRQFILSSKKLLLSDSGFYLCAWSQDSYTDTQYFGPGTRLTVL.

CDR3 nucleotide sequence: TGTGCCATCAGTGAGCTACAGGGGAAGAACATTCAGTACTTC. Protein product: CAISELQGKNIQYF. The chain recombines TRBV10-3 with TRBJ2-4, with 7 bases identical to TRBD1. Germline lookup yields CDR1 ENHRY and CDR2 SYGVKD. V lost 2 bases to trimming and J lost 7 bases; unmatched junction nucleotides: 5. This CDR3 is built from 14 residues.

The chain couples TRBV7-8 to TRBJ1-4; maybe TRBD1 (5 bases). There are 13 residues in the CDR3. Trimming took 6 bases from V and 5 from J, leaving 10 bases between them. Germline V gene sequence: CDR1 SGHVS, CDR2 FQNEAQ. The DNA of the CDR3 is TGTGCCAGCAGTCATAGGGGAAATGAAAAACTGTTTTTT. Translating gives CASSHRGNEKLFF.

This clonotype was seen at least ten times. The chain couples TRBV29-1 to TRBJ1-5, with a possible D match to TRBD1 (6 bases). Germline V gene data show CDR1 as SQVTM and CDR2 as ANQGSEA. The CDR3 extends over 15 amino acids. The V end lost 6 bases, the J end lost 2 bases, and 17 bases lay between the germline ends. The DNA of the CDR3 is TGCAGCGTCACCATTTGGGGGGGCGGCAATCAGCCCCAGCATTTT. Translated: CSVTIWGGGNQPQHF.

This clonotype was observed at least ten times. The chain employs TRBV7-3 and TRBJ2-1; D not certain. The CDR3 consists of 13 residues. Germline CDR1 SGHTA, CDR2 FQGTGA. The V gene lost 5 bases and the J gene lost 2 bases, with 7 bases spanning the gap. In nucleotides, the CDR3 is TGTGCCAGCAGCAAACAAGCCTACAATGAGCAGTTCTTC. Amino acids: CASSKQAYNEQFF. Using reference TRBV7-3 and TRBJ2-1 for the parts outside the CDR3, the full variable domain is GAGVSQTPSNKVTEKGKYVELRCDPISGHTALYWYRQSLGQGPEFLIYFQGTGAADDSGLPNDRFFAVRPEGSVSTLKIQRTERGDSAVYLCASSKQAYNEQFFGPGTRLTVL.

The V gene is TRBV12-3 or TRBV12-4, the J gene TRBJ2-5, with D hard to call. The V and J ends lost 5 bases and 1 base respectively, with 8 bases between them. The CDR3 covers 13 residues. The CDR3 DNA sequence: TGTGCCAGCAGTGTAGTGGTCCAAGAGACCCAGTACTTC. It is translated as CASSVVVQETQYF.

J is TRBJ2-7 and V is TRBV7-2; TRBD2 aligns across 13 bases. Per the germline V gene, CDR1 is SGHTA and CDR2 is FQGNSA. This CDR3 has 17 amino acids. V shed 5 bases and J 0 bases; nucleotides not matched to a gene: 7. For the CDR3, the DNA is TGTGCCAGCAGCCAGATGGGACTAGCGGGGTCCTCCTACGAGCAGTACTTC. It is translated as CASSQMGLAGSSYEQYF.

This clonotype came up a few times. The J gene is TRBJ2-7, the V gene TRBV7-8, with 11 bases identical to TRBD2. The CDR3 length is 14 residues. The trim removed 5 bases at V and 7 bases at J, leaving 7 bases unmatched. CDR1 is SGHVS, CDR2 FQNEAQ, per germline. The DNA for the CDR3 is TGTGCCAGCAGCCCTACTAGCGGGGGTGGTGAGCAGTACTTC. Amino acids: CASSPTSGGGEQYF.

This clonotype was observed many times. V is TRBV20-1 and J is TRBJ1-3, with a weak D call TRBD1 (5 bases). CDR3 length: 14 amino acids. Looked up from germline, CDR1 is DFQATT and CDR2 is SNEGSKA (reference sequence). Trimming pared 1 base from V and 0 bases from J, leaving 7 bases between. As DNA, the CDR3 is TGCAGTGCTAGAGGAGGGACCTCTGGAAACACCATATATTTT. It specifies CSARGGTSGNTIYF.

This clonotype showed up just a few times. This rearrangement joins TRBV5-1 to TRBJ2-5; tentatively, D is TRBD1 or TRBD2 (5 bases each). Germline V CDR1 and CDR2: SGHRS, YFSETQ. The CDR3 is 16 residues long. Trimming left V 7 bases short and J 4 bases short, with 23 bases between. The CDR3 DNA is TGCGCCAGCCGACTAATGACGGGGCCGCGGCGAGAGACCCAGTACTTC. Amino acid sequence: CASRLMTGPRRETQYF.